A selection of T cell receptor beta chains follows, all from one sample in a study of shared clonotypes between healthy human individuals. Assay used: immunoSEQ multiplex PCR; TCRdb lists only in-frame clones, some missing. This sample has hundreds of thousands of clones, with 55% to 85% found just once. Sequences were obtained from memory CD4+ T cells sorted from blood. Receptor source: a woman in her twenties or thirties in good health. CDR3s include the opening cysteine and the closing phenylalanine or tryptophan. The D gene is left open where the match is weak. The listing skips clone size in some rows; elsewhere it reads once, few, many or a size class.

v_call	clone_size	j_call	d_call	cdr3_aa	cdr3_nt
TRBV7-7	-	TRBJ2-1	-	CASSLGPAYNEQFF	TGTGCCAGCAGCTTAGGGCCAGCCTACAATGAGCAGTTCTTC
TRBV7-9	-	TRBJ2-1	-	CASSLEGLYNEQFF	TGTGCCAGCAGCTTAGAGGGGCTCTACAATGAGCAGTTCTTC
TRBV30	-	TRBJ2-7	-	CAWSYGRTVEQYF	TGTGCCTGGAGTTATGGGCGGACGGTAGAGCAGTACTTC
TRBV5-1	-	TRBJ1-1	-	CASSRDSEAFF	TGCGCCAGCAGCAGAGACAGTGAAGCTTTCTTT
TRBV5-1	-	TRBJ2-7	-	CASSSLTGSEQYF	TGCGCCAGCAGCTCGCTAACAGGGTCCGAGCAGTACTTC
TRBV2	-	TRBJ2-7	-	CASSVWGGAVHEQYF	TGTGCCAGCAGTGTGTGGGGGGGCGCAGTCCACGAGCAGTACTTC
TRBV6-5	-	TRBJ2-3	-	CASSRAGTGTDTQYF	TGTGCCAGCAGTAGGGCGGGGACGGGAACAGATACGCAGTATTTT
TRBV28	-	TRBJ2-2	TRBD2	CASSLSTSANTGELFF	TGTGCCAGCAGTTTAAGTACTAGCGCGAACACCGGGGAGCTGTTTTTT
TRBV19	once	TRBJ1-3	-	CASSIGALFISGNTIYF	TGTGCCAGTAGTATCGGAGCCCTATTCATCTCTGGAAACACCATATATTTT
TRBV28	-	TRBJ1-1	-	CASSYWASENTEAFF	TGTGCCAGCAGTTATTGGGCCTCCGAGAACACTGAAGCTTTCTTT
TRBV7-8	-	TRBJ1-1	-	CASSLALGVMNTEAFF	TGTGCCAGCAGCTTAGCGCTAGGGGTAATGAACACTGAAGCTTTCTTT
TRBV28	-	TRBJ2-7	TRBD1	CASSPWTGTYEQYF	TGTGCCAGCAGTCCTTGGACAGGGACGTACGAGCAGTACTTC
TRBV10-3	-	TRBJ2-1	TRBD2	CAIRAGLAGEANEQFF	TGTGCCATCAGGGCGGGACTAGCGGGAGAAGCGAATGAGCAGTTCTTC
TRBV28	-	TRBJ2-7	-	CASSWLPGKASYEQYF	TGTGCCAGCAGTTGGTTACCCGGGAAAGCAAGCTACGAGCAGTACTTC
TRBV28	few	TRBJ1-2	-	CASSPSSYGYTF	TGTGCCAGCAGTCCCTCCTCCTACGGCTACACCTTC
TRBV7-9	-	TRBJ2-2	-	CASRPDGTGELFF	TGTGCCAGCAGACCAGACGGCACCGGGGAGCTGTTTTTT
TRBV27	-	TRBJ1-4	-	CASSFGSKDRLFF	TGTGCCAGCAGTTTCGGGTCGAAGGATAGACTGTTTTTT
TRBV29-1	-	TRBJ2-7	-	CSVLGNSYEQYF	TGCAGCGTTCTGGGGAACTCCTACGAGCAGTACTTC
TRBV21-1	-	TRBJ1-5	-	CASSKGWVDSYSNQPQHF	TGTGCCAGCAGCAAGGGCTGGGTGGACTCCTATAGCAATCAGCCCCAGCATTTT
TRBV19	-	TRBJ2-1	-	CASSIWGRGVYNEQFF	TGTGCCAGTAGTATTTGGGGCCGGGGAGTTTACAATGAGCAGTTCTTC
TRBV19	-	TRBJ1-1	-	CASMKEANTEAFF	TGTGCCAGTATGAAAGAAGCGAACACTGAAGCTTTCTTT
TRBV25-1	few	TRBJ1-1	TRBD1	CASSDFPGGRGTEAFF	TGTGCCAGCAGTGACTTCCCAGGGGGCAGGGGCACTGAAGCTTTCTTT
TRBV28	-	TRBJ2-3	TRBD1	CASSLPDRDRFGDTQYF	TGTGCCAGCAGTTTACCCGATCGGGACAGGTTTGGTGATACGCAGTATTTT
TRBV19	-	TRBJ1-4	-	CASRPDWTNYEKLFF	TGTGCCAGTAGGCCGGATTGGACAAACTATGAAAAACTGTTTTTT
TRBV29-1	-	TRBJ1-1	TRBD1	CSVIQGITEAFF	TGCAGCGTTATACAGGGGATCACTGAAGCTTTCTTT
TRBV7-9	-	TRBJ2-1	-	CASSLASGPGQSSYNEQFF	TGTGCCAGCAGCTTAGCTAGCGGCCCTGGGCAGAGCTCCTACAATGAGCAGTTCTTC
TRBV28	few	TRBJ1-2	-	CASRSPRYGYTF	TGTGCCAGCAGATCGCCACGATATGGCTACACCTTC
TRBV29-1	-	TRBJ2-1	TRBD2	CSVDTSGRRDEQFF	TGCAGCGTTGACACTAGCGGGAGGCGTGATGAGCAGTTCTTC
TRBV19	-	TRBJ1-4	-	CASSIERGTNEKLFF	TGTGCCAGTAGTATTGAGCGGGGGACTAATGAAAAACTGTTTTTT
TRBV6-5	few	TRBJ1-1	-	CASSYTGNTEAFF	TGTGCCAGCAGTTATACAGGGAATACTGAAGCTTTCTTT
TRBV28	-	TRBJ1-5	-	CASSRRVENQPQHF	TGTGCCAGCAGCCGCAGGGTAGAGAATCAGCCCCAGCATTTT
TRBV28	-	TRBJ2-7	TRBD2	CASISSGRALEQYF	TGTGCCAGCATCTCTAGCGGGAGGGCCCTCGAGCAGTACTTC
TRBV7-2	-	TRBJ1-5	-	CASSLERGLHQPQHF	TGTGCCAGCAGCTTAGAACGGGGGCTCCATCAGCCCCAGCATTTT
TRBV18	-	TRBJ1-1	TRBD1	CASSPPTGAQGTEAFF	TGTGCCAGCTCACCACCGACAGGGGCCCAGGGCACTGAAGCTTTCTTT
TRBV7-3	once	TRBJ2-5	-	CASSPDSQETQYF	TGTGCCAGCAGCCCAGACAGCCAAGAGACCCAGTACTTC
TRBV5-1	once	TRBJ2-7	-	CASSLKGSSYEQYF	TGCGCCAGCAGCTTGAAAGGGTCCTCCTACGAGCAGTACTTC
TRBV20-1	-	TRBJ1-1	-	CRKGGHTEAFF	TGCAGAAAGGGGGGGCACACTGAAGCTTTCTTT
TRBV14	-	TRBJ1-3	-	CASSQTLTWNTIYF	TGTGCCAGCAGCCAAACCTTGACGTGGAACACCATATATTTT
TRBV6-4	-	TRBJ2-3	TRBD2	CASSQSGSGMDTQYF	TGTGCCAGCAGTCAAAGCGGGAGTGGAATGGACACGCAGTATTTT
TRBV19	-	TRBJ2-7	-	CASSTAGGSYEQYF	TGTGCCAGTAGTACGGCAGGGGGGAGCTACGAGCAGTACTTC